The rows below give T cell receptor beta chains drawn from one sample of a study of graft-versus-host responses after intestinal transplantation. The assay was immunoSEQ multiplex PCR, and TCRdb's table has in-frame clones only and misses some. In the table there are roughly 97,000 clones, approximately 90% of which are singletons. Material: PBMCs, obtained around 450 days after intestinal transplant. Receptor source: a human patient who received an intestinal transplant, so some T cells may come from the graft donor. Each CDR3 is given with its conserved first and last residue. The order of the fields is D gene, J gene, CDR3 length, clone size, V gene, CDR3 DNA, CDR3 protein. The D gene is left open where the match is weak. Size values are once, few and many counts, or a class for expanded clones, and some rows have none.

d_call: TRBD1; j_call: TRBJ1-1; cdr3_length: 13; clone_size: NA; v_call: TRBV6-6; cdr3_nt: TGTGCCAGCAGTTCCACAGGGGGCACTGAAGCTTTCTTT; cdr3_aa: CASSSTGGTEAFF
d_call: TRBD1; j_call: TRBJ1-1; cdr3_length: 13; clone_size: few; v_call: TRBV19; cdr3_nt: TGTGCCAGTAGTATAGCAGGGGGAACTGAAGCTTTCTTT; cdr3_aa: CASSIAGGTEAFF
d_call: NA; j_call: TRBJ2-7; cdr3_length: 13; clone_size: NA; v_call: TRBV9; cdr3_nt: TGTGCCAGCAGCGTAGGGGCAGACTACGAGCAGTACTTC; cdr3_aa: CASSVGADYEQYF
d_call: NA; j_call: TRBJ1-4; cdr3_length: 16; clone_size: once; v_call: TRBV7-2; cdr3_nt: TGTGCCAGCAGCTCCACACGGGGGACCGAGGATGAAAAACTGTTTTTT; cdr3_aa: CASSSTRGTEDEKLFF
d_call: TRBD1; j_call: TRBJ1-1; cdr3_length: 14; clone_size: NA; v_call: TRBV7-2; cdr3_nt: TGTGCCAGCAGCCCCAGGACAGGGGGCACTGAAGCTTTCTTT; cdr3_aa: CASSPRTGGTEAFF
d_call: NA; j_call: TRBJ2-7; cdr3_length: 14; clone_size: NA; v_call: TRBV6-5; cdr3_nt: TGTGCCAGCAGTTACGGGGGGGCTCGATACGAGCAGTACTTC; cdr3_aa: CASSYGGARYEQYF
d_call: NA; j_call: TRBJ2-7; cdr3_length: 13; clone_size: NA; v_call: TRBV2; cdr3_nt: TGTGCCAGCGAAGCCCAAGGAACCTATGAGCAGTACTTC; cdr3_aa: CASEAQGTYEQYF
d_call: NA; j_call: TRBJ2-5; cdr3_length: 11; clone_size: NA; v_call: TRBV20-1; cdr3_nt: TGCAGTGCTAGAATAGCGGAGACCCAGTACTTC; cdr3_aa: CSARIAETQYF
d_call: NA; j_call: TRBJ2-2; cdr3_length: 14; clone_size: NA; v_call: TRBV6-5; cdr3_nt: TGTGCCAGCGCTAGACAGAGCTACACCGGGGAGCTGTTTTTT; cdr3_aa: CASARQSYTGELFF
d_call: NA; j_call: TRBJ2-1; cdr3_length: 12; clone_size: NA; v_call: TRBV29-1; cdr3_nt: TGCGTCGGGACCAGGGCCTACAATGAGCAGTTCTTC; cdr3_aa: CVGTRAYNEQFF
d_call: TRBD2; j_call: TRBJ2-7; cdr3_length: 15; clone_size: NA; v_call: TRBV4-2; cdr3_nt: TGTGCCAGCTCCCAAACTAGCGGGGGGTACTACGAGCAGTACTTC; cdr3_aa: CASSQTSGGYYEQYF
d_call: TRBD1; j_call: TRBJ2-7; cdr3_length: 15; clone_size: NA; v_call: TRBV9; cdr3_nt: TGTGCCAGCAGCGCAGGGACAGGGGCGGCCTACGAGCAGTACTTC; cdr3_aa: CASSAGTGAAYEQYF
d_call: TRBD1; j_call: TRBJ2-7; cdr3_length: 12; clone_size: NA; v_call: TRBV10-3; cdr3_nt: TGTGCCATGGGGACAGGTGTAAACGAGCAGTACTTC; cdr3_aa: CAMGTGVNEQYF